Included here is one TCR beta chain sequence, with context. This entry is derived from a study of cytomegalovirus exposure and HLA in healthy donors. The donors belonged to the approximately 120-subject validation cohort, separate from the roughly 650-subject first cohort. Trimming stripped 3 bases from V and 2 bases from J, with 8 bases between. The CDR3 length is 14 residues. The germline gives CDR1 MNHNS, CDR2 SASEGT. The method was immunoSEQ multiplex PCR; TCRdb's version includes in-frame clones alone and lacks a portion of them. In the table there are some 150,000 clones, more than 75% of which are singletons.

The sequence derives from a man younger than 35 in good health and CMV-seropositive. Sequenced: PBMCs. The rearrangement uses TRBV6-1 and TRBJ2-1; perhaps TRBD2 as D (5 bases). The CDR3 spells CASSESGTYNEQFF. CDR3 nucleotides: TGTGCCAGCAGTGAGAGCGGAACCTACAATGAGCAGTTCTTC.